This T cell receptor (beta chain) was profiled in a study of response to subunit inactivated influenza vaccine. TCRdb re-analysed the RT-PCR reads in MiXCR, keeping a single row per CDR3 protein. Of approximately 170,000 distinct CDR3 sequences listed, about 12% were seen once; the top ten hold 25% to 30%. Germline trimming cut 6 bases from V and 8 bases from J; bases unmatched to any gene: 13. The CDR3 extends over 16 amino acids. Germline CDR1 reads MNHNS; CDR2 reads SASEGT. The data also belong to a second study, concerning T cells expressing NK-cell markers. That source adds: TCR beta libraries carry UMIs added by 5'RACE template switching. Each of 6 or 7 donors carried dominant NKG2C+ clonotypes accounting for about 1.0-7.5% of CD8+ T cells. One observes that, in several donors, these clonotypes were also the leading ones within the CD3+CD56-NKG2C+ fraction.

The sequenced sample was CD8+ T cells sorted from PBMCs, obtained 11 to 12 days after vaccination. The chain combines TRBV6-1 with TRBJ1-4, with 9 bases fitting TRBD1. This TCR came from a man aged 50 to 59 who received an inactivated influenza vaccine. Written as DNA, the CDR3 is TGTGCCAGCAGGTCCGTAGGACAGGGGTATGGCGAAAAACTGTTTTTT. Its translation: CASRSVGQGYGEKLFF.